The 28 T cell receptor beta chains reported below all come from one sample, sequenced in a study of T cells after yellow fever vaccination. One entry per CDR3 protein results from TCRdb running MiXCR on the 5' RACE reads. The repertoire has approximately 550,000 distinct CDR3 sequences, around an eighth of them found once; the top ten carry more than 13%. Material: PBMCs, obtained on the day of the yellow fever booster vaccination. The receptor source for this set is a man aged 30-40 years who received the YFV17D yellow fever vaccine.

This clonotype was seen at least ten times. CDR3 loop: CASSWGVCSGTFSGQYF. DNA of the CDR3: TGTGCCAGCAGTTGGGGGGTTTGTAGCGGGACGTTCAGTGGGCAGTACTTC. V usage is TRBV12-3 or TRBV12-4 and J usage is TRBJ2-7; 8 bases agree with TRBD2. This CDR3 region has 17 residues. J was trimmed by 9 bases and V by 4 bases; bases with no gene match: 20.

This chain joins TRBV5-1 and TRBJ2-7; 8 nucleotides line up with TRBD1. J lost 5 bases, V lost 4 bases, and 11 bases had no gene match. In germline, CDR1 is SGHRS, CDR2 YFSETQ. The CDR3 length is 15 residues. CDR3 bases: TGCGCCAGCAGCGCACCGGGACAGGCCGCCAACGAGCAGTACTTC. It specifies CASSAPGQAANEQYF.

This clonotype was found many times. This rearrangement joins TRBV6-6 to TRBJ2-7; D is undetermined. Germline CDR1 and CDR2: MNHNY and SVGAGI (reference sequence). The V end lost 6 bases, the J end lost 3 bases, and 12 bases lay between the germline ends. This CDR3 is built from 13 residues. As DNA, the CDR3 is TGTGCCAGCAGATTTACGTCGGGCTACGAGCAGTACTTC. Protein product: CASRFTSGYEQYF.

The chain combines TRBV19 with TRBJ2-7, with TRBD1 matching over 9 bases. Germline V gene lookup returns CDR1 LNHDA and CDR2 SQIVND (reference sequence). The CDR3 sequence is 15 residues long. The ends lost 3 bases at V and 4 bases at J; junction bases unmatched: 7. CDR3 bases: TGTGCCAGTAGTATGGGGACAGGGTTCATATACGAGCAGTACTTC. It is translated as CASSMGTGFIYEQYF.

The CDR3 sequence: CASSRSARSHTDTQYF. For the CDR3, the DNA is TGTGCCAGCAGCCGGTCGGCACGTAGCCACACAGATACGCAGTATTTT. This chain connects TRBV11-2 to TRBJ2-3; no reliable D call. CDR3 size: 16 residues. Germline V gives CDR1 SGHAT, CDR2 FQNNGV. V shed 5 bases and J shed 2 bases, with 17 bases lying between them.

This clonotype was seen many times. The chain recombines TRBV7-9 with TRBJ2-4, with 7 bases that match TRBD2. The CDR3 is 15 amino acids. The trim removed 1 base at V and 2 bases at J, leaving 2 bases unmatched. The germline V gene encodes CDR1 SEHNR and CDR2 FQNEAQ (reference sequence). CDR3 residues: CASSLVGGSKNIQYF. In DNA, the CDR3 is TGTGCCAGCAGCTTAGTGGGAGGGTCCAAAAACATTCAGTACTTC.

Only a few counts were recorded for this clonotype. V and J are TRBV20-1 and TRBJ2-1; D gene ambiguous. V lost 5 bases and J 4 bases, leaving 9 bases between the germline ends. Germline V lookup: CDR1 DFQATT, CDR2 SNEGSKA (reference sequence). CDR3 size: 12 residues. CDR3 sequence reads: CSAALVYNEQFF. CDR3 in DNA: TGCAGTGCTGCACTCGTATACAATGAGCAGTTCTTC.

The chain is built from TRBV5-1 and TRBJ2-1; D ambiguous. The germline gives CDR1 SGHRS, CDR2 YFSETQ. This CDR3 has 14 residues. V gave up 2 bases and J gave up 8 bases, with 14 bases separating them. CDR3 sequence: CASSFPLGQDEQFF. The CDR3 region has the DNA TGCGCCAGCAGCTTCCCCCTAGGGCAGGATGAGCAGTTCTTC.

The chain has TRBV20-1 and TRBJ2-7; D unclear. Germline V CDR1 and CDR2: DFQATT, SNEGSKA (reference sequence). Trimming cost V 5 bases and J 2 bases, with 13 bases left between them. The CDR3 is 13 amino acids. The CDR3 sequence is CSALGLRTYEQYF. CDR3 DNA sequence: TGCAGTGCTCTCGGCCTTCGCACCTACGAGCAGTACTTC.

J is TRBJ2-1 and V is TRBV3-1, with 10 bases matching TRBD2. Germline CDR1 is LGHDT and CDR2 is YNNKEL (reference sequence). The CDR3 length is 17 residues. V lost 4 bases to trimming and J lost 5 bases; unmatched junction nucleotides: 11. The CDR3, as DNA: TGTGCCAGCAGCCCCCGGGGGAGGCTAGCGGGGGACAATGAGCAGTTCTTC. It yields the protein CASSPRGRLAGDNEQFF.

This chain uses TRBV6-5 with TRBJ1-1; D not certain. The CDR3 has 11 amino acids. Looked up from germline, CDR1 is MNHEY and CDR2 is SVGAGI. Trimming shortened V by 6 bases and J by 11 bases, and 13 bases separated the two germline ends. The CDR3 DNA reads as TGTGCCAGCAGAGACACCGTGAATGCTTTCTTT. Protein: CASRDTVNAFF.

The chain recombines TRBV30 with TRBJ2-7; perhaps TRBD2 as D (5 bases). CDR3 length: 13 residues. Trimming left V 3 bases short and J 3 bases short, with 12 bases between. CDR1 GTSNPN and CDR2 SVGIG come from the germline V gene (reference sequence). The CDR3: CAWSPGNRYEQYF. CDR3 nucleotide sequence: TGTGCCTGGAGCCCGGGGAATCGCTACGAGCAGTACTTC.

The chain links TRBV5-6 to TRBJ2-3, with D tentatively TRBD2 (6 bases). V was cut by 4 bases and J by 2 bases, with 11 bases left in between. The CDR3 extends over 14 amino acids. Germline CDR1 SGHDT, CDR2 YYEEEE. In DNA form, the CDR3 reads TGTGCCAGCAGCCGACGGGAGTTCACAGATACGCAGTATTTT. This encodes CASSRREFTDTQYF.

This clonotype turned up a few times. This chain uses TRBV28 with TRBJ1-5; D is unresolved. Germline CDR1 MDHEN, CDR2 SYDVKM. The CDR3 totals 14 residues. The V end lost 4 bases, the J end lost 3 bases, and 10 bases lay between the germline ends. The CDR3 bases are TGTGCCAGCAGTTCCCCGCATTCCAATCAGCCCCAGCATTTT. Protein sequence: CASSSPHSNQPQHF.

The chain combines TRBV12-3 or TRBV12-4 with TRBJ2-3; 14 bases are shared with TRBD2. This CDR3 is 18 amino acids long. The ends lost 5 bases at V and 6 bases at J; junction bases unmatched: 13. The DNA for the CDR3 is TGTGCCAGCAGTCTGGGGATGACTAGCGGGAGGGCGCGGGATACGCAGTATTTT. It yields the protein CASSLGMTSGRARDTQYF.

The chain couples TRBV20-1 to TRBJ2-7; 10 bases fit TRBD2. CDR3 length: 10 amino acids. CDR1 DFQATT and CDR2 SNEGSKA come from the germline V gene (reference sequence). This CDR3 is CSGTSDEQYF. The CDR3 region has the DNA TGCAGCGGGACTAGCGACGAGCAGTACTTC.

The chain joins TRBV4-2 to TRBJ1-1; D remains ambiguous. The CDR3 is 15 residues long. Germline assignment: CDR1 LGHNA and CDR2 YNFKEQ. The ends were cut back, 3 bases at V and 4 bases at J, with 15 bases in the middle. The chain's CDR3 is CASSQKYTIGTEAFF. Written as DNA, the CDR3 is TGTGCCAGCAGCCAGAAATATACCATAGGCACTGAAGCTTTCTTT.

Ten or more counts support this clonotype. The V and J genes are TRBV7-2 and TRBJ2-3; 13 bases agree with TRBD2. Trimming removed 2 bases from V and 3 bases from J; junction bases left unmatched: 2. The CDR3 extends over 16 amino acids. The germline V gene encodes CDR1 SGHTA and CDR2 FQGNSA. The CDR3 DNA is TGTGCCAGCAGCTTACGGACTAGCGGGAGAACAGATACGCAGTATTTT. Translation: CASSLRTSGRTDTQYF.

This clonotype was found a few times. CDR3 sequence: CSAGQDNEKLFF. The CDR3 DNA is TGCAGCGCAGGACAAGATAATGAAAAACTGTTTTTT. The V call is TRBV29-1, the J call TRBJ1-4, with a possible D match to TRBD1 (5 bases). Trimming stripped 7 bases from V and 4 bases from J, with 10 bases between. CDR1 and CDR2 (germline): SQVTM, ANQGSEA. CDR3 size: 12 residues.

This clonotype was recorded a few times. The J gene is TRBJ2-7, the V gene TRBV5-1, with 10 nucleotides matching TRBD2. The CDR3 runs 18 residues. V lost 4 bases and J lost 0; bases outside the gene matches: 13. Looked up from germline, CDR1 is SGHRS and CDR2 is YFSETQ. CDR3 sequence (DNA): TGCGCCAGCAGCACAAAACTCTCCGGGACTAGCGTCTCCTACGAGCAGTACTTC. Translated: CASSTKLSGTSVSYEQYF.

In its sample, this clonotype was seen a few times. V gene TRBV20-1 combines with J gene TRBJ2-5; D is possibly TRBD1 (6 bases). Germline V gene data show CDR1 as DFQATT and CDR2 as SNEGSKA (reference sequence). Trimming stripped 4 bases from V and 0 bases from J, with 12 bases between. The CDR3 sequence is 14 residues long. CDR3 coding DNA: TGCAGTGCTACACGGGACACATACCAAGAGACCCAGTACTTC. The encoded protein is CSATRDTYQETQYF.

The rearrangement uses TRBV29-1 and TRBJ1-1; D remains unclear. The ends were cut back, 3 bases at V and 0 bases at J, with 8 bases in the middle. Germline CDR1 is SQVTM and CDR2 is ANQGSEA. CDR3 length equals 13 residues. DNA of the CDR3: TGCAGCGTTGAGGCCAGCTTGAACACTGAAGCTTTCTTT. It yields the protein CSVEASLNTEAFF.

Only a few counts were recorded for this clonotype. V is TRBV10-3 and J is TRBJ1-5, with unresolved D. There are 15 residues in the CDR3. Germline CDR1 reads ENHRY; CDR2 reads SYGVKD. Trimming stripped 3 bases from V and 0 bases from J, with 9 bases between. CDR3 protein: CAISDRRYSNQPQHF. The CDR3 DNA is TGTGCCATCAGTGACCGTCGGTATAGCAATCAGCCCCAGCATTTT.

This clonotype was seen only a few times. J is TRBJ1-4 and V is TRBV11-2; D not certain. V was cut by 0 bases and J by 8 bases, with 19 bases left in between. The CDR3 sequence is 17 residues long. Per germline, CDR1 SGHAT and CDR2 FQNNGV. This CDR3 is CASSLELFKSSKEKLFF. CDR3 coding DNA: TGTGCCAGCAGCTTAGAACTTTTCAAGAGCTCCAAGGAAAAACTGTTTTTT.

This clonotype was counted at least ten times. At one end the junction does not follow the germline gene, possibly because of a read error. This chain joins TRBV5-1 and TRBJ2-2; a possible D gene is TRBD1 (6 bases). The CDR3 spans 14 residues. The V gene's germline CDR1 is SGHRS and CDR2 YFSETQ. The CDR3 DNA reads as TGTGCCAGCAGTTTAGGGACAAACACCGGGGAGCTGTTTTTT. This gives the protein CASSLGTNTGELFF.

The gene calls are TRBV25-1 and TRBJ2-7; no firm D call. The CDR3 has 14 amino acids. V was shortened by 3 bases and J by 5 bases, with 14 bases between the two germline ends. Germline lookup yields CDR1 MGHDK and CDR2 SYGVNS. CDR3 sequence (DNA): TGTGCCAGCAGTGAGGGCGGTTGGCTAAACGAGCAGTACTTC. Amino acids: CASSEGGWLNEQYF.

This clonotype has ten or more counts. The CDR3 DNA follows: TGTGCCAGCAGCTTTTCGGACAGACTCACTGAAGCTTTCTTT. This gives the protein CASSFSDRLTEAFF. The chain joins TRBV7-2 to TRBJ1-1; D perhaps matches TRBD1 (6 bases). This CDR3 is 14 amino acids long. Trimming took 3 bases from V and 4 from J, leaving 12 bases between them. Germline CDR1 is SGHTA and CDR2 is FQGNSA.

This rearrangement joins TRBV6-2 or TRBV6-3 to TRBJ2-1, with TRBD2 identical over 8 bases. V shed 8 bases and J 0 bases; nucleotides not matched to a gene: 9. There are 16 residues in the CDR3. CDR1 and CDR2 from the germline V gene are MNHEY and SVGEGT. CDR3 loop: CASVPQAGVSYNEQFF. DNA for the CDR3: TGTGCCAGCGTACCACAAGCGGGAGTCTCCTACAATGAGCAGTTCTTC.